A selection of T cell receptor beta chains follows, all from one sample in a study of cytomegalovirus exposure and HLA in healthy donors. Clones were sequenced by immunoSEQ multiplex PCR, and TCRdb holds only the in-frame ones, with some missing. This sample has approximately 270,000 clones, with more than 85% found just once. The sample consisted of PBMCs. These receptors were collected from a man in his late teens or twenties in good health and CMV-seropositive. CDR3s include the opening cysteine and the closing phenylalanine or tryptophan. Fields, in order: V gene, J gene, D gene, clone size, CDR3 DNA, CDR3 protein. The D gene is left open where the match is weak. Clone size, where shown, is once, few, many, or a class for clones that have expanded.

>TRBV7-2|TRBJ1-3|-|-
TGTGCCAGCAGCTTAGGATTTTTCGATACGCAGGGCCAGAGAAACACCATATATTTT
CASSLGFFDTQGQRNTIYF
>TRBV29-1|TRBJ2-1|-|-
TGCAGCGTTGGGGGAGGAGGGTATGAGCAGTTCTTC
CSVGGGGYEQFF
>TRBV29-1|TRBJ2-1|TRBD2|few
TGCAGCGCCGGGACTAGCGTGTACAATGAGCAGTTCTTC
CSAGTSVYNEQFF
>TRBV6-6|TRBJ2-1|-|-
TGTGCCAGCAGTTTCACCGGGACTGATTACAATGAGCAGTTCTTC
CASSFTGTDYNEQFF
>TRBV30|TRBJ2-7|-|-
TGTGCCCAACAAGACTCCTACGAGCAGTACTTC
CAQQDSYEQYF
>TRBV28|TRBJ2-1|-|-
TGTGCCAGCAGTCCGGCTCGTAGCGGCGGCTCCTACAATGAGCAGTTCTTC
CASSPARSGGSYNEQFF
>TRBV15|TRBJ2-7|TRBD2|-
TGTGCCACCAGCAGGGGAGCGGGGGGGGCGGACGAGCAGTACTTC
CATSRGAGGADEQYF
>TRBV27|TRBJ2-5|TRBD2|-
TGTGCCAGCAGTTTATCCCGACTAGCGGGAGCCCGAGAGACCCAGTACTTC
CASSLSRLAGARETQYF
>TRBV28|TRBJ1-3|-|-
TGTGCCAGCAGTCCCGGGGGGGAGGACTCTGGAAACACCATATATTTT
CASSPGGEDSGNTIYF
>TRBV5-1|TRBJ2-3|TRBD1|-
TGCGCCAGCAGCCTACGACAGGGATTAATAACAGATACGCAGTATTTT
CASSLRQGLITDTQYF
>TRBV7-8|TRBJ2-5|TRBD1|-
TGTGCCAGCAGCATCGACAGGGTCGAGACCCAGTACTTC
CASSIDRVETQYF
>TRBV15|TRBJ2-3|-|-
TGTGCCACCAGCAGAGATAGAGGTGCAGGTACTGGAGATACGCAGTATTTT
CATSRDRGAGTGDTQYF
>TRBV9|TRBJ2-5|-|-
TGTGCCAGCAGCGTAGACTCTGGGGAGACCCAGTACTTC
CASSVDSGETQYF
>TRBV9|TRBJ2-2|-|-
TGTGCCAGCAGCGTGAGGAGGACAGACGCGAACACCGGGGAGCTGTTTTTT
CASSVRRTDANTGELFF
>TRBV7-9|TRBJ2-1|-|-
TGTGCCAGCAGCGGGGACCGCAATCTGTTCTTC
CASSGDRNLFF
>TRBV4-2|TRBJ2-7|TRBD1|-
TGTGCCAGCAGCCAAGAACCCGGGACAGGGGGTTACGAGCAGTACTTC
CASSQEPGTGGYEQYF
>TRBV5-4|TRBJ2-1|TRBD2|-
TGTGCCAGCAGCCCTATCCTCCTAGCGGGGACGAGCTCCTACAATGAGCAGTTCTTC
CASSPILLAGTSSYNEQFF
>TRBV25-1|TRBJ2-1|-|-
TGTGCCAGCACCCCCGGGCATGAGCAGTTCTTC
CASTPGHEQFF
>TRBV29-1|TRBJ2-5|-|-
TGCAGCGTCTCCCAGGGACCTAAGGAGACCCAGTACTTC
CSVSQGPKETQYF
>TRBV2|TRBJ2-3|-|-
TGTGCCAGCATCATCGGAGGCACAGATACGCAGTATTTT
CASIIGGTDTQYF
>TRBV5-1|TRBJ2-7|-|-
TGCGCCAGCAGCTGGGATCTTTACGAGCAGTACTTC
CASSWDLYEQYF
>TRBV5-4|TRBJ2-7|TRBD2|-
TGTGCCAGCAGCTTTCTAGCGGGAGGTGGCAACGAGCAGTACTTC
CASSFLAGGGNEQYF
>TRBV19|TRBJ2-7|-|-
TGTGCCAGTAGTCCCGGGGGCTACGAGCAGTACTTC
CASSPGGYEQYF